The subject of this entry is one T cell receptor (beta chain). Antigen specificity is unknown. While unrecorded immune exposures were likely, the donors were nominally healthy when sampled. The sample belongs to a study of cytomegalovirus exposure and HLA in healthy donors. Study findings and constraints: The listing of roughly 160 TCR beta chains classed them as cytomegalovirus-associated. Researchers had no immune exposure information except CMV serostatus available.

Germline-derived CDR1 and CDR2 are KGHSH and LQKENI. The CDR3 contains 13 residues. With 5 bases clipped from V and 3 bases from J, the junction kept 2 bases outside the gene matches. PCR employed 60 Vbeta and 13 Jbeta primers. This table comes from immunoSEQ multiplex PCR, and its TCRdb copy is limited to in-frame clones, with some not included. The repertoire holds about 95,000 clones, 80% to 90% seen once, with roughly 3.5% in the top ten. The origin of this receptor is a young man in good health and CMV-seropositive. Input material: PBMCs. J is TRBJ2-7 and V is TRBV18; 9 nucleotides align to TRBD1. The CDR3 DNA reads TGTGCCAGCTCAGGGACAGGGAACTACGAGCAGTACTTC. This encodes CASSGTGNYEQYF.